The 3 T cell receptor beta chains in this list originate from one sample, sequenced in a study of radiotherapy plus CTLA-4 blockade in lung cancer. The data were produced by immunoSEQ multiplex PCR, yet TCRdb's version contains in-frame clones alone and is incomplete. The table records 90,000 to 100,000 clones, 65% to 80% of them present only once. Sequenced material: peripheral blood, taken from a patient treated with radiotherapy plus ipilimumab. These TCRs come from a human donor with non-small cell lung cancer who had a partial response to radiotherapy plus ipilimumab. Some clones in this sample may be carry-over from other donors' samples.

The chain recombines TRBV5-4 with TRBJ2-5; TRBD2 matches at 12 bases. The CDR3 loop spans 16 amino acids. CDR1 is SGHNT and CDR2 is YYREEE in the germline V gene (reference sequence). V lost 4 bases, J lost 0 bases, and 4 bases stayed unmatched. The chain's CDR3 is CASSPGLAGNQETQYF. The CDR3 region has the DNA TGTGCCAGCAGCCCTGGACTAGCGGGGAACCAAGAGACCCAGTACTTC.

The rearrangement joins TRBV28 to TRBJ1-1; a possible D gene is TRBD1 (5 bases). CDR1 is MDHEN and CDR2 is SYDVKM in the germline V gene. Trimming shortened V by 8 bases and J by 0 bases, and 13 bases separated the two germline ends. The CDR3 totals 14 residues. CDR3 DNA: TGTGCCAGCCCAAGGGCGGGGGTGAACACTGAAGCTTTCTTT. Encoded protein: CASPRAGVNTEAFF.

This sequence joins TRBV10-1 and TRBJ2-5; 7 bases are a match to TRBD2. V gave up 2 bases and J gave up 10 bases; unmatched junction bases: 7. The CDR3 contains 13 residues. Germline CDR1 WNHNN, CDR2 SYGVQD (reference sequence). The CDR3 here is CASSEEFGRNQYF. CDR3 DNA sequence: TGCGCCAGCAGTGAGGAGTTCGGGAGGAACCAGTACTTC.